Here is one T cell receptor (beta chain) with its context. The CDR3 contains 11 residues. Germline values: CDR1 SQVTM, CDR2 ANQGSEA. V was pared by 4 bases and J by 2 bases, with 5 bases between. This entry is derived from a study of OX40 agonist ivuxolimab in advanced cancers. Enrollment shut out patients with autoimmune disease history or systemic immunosuppression. The assay was immunoSEQ multiplex PCR, and TCRdb's table has in-frame clones only and misses some. The sample gives under 50,000 clones, 70% to 85% of which show up once; more than 6.5% is in the top ten. The sequence derives from an adult with an advanced solid tumor such as melanoma, head and neck, liver or kidney cancer. Sequences were derived from CD4+ or CD8+ T cells sorted from blood, sampled in a trial of the OX40 agonist ivuxolimab. The chain employs TRBV29-1 and TRBJ1-2, with no clear D. CDR3 DNA sequence: TGCAGCGTTGCAGGCAACTATGGCTACACCTTC. Translated: CSVAGNYGYTF.